The clone carrying this T cell receptor (beta chain) was counted many times. Generated by immunoSEQ multiplex PCR, the TCRdb table keeps only in-frame clones and is missing some. The sample has 200,000 to 250,000 clones, roughly 80% seen once. This sample stems from a study of blood T cell repertoires in COVID-19. The germline CDR1 and CDR2 sequences are SGHAT and FQNNGV. The V gene end was trimmed by 5 bases and the J gene end by 4 bases; junction bases not matched to a gene: 6. This CDR3 comprises 15 residues. This receptor was taken from a human donor in a cohort sampled during active COVID-19. J is TRBJ2-1 and V is TRBV11-2; 9 bases map to TRBD2. The sequencing input was peripheral blood. Here the CDR3 reads CASSRTTSGYNEQFF. In DNA, the CDR3 is TGTGCCAGCAGCCGAACCACTAGCGGGTACAATGAGCAGTTCTTC.